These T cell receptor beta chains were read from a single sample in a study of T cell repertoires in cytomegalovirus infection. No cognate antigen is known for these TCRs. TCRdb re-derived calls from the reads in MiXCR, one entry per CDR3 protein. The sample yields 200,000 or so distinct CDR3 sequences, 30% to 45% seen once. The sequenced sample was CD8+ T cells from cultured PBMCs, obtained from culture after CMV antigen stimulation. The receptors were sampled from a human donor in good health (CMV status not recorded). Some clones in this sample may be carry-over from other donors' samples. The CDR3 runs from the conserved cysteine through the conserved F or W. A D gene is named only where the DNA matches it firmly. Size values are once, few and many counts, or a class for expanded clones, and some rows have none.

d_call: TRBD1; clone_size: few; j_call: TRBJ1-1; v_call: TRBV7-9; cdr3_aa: CASSSADRGPTEAFF; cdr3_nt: TGTGCCAGCAGCTCCGCCGACAGGGGGCCAACTGAAGCTTTCTTT
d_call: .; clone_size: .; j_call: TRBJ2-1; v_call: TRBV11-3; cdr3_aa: CASSLGSKGSDEQFF; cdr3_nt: TGTGCCAGCAGCTTAGGCTCTAAAGGGAGCGATGAGCAGTTCTTC
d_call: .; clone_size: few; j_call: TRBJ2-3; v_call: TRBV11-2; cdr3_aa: CASSLEGQYTDTQYF; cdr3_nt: TGTGCCAGCAGCTTAGAGGGACAATACACAGATACGCAGTATTTT
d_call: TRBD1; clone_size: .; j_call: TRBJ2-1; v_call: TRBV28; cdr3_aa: CASSTRDSNNEQFF; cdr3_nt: TGTGCCAGCAGTACTCGGGACAGCAACAATGAGCAGTTCTTC
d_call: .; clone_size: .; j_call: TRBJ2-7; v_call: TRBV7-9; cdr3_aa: CASATLGEQYF; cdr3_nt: TGTGCCAGCGCCACCCTGGGCGAGCAGTACTTC
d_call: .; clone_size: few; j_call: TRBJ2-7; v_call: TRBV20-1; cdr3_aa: CSALDYEQYF; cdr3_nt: TGCAGTGCTCTGGACTACGAGCAGTACTTC
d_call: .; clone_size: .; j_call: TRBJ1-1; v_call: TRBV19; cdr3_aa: CASSTAGRRGAFF; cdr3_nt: TGTGCCAGTAGTACCGCGGGGAGGAGAGGAGCTTTCTTT
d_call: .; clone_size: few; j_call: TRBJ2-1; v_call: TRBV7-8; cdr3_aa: CASRPRENNEQFF; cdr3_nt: TGTGCCAGCAGACCGCGGGAAAACAATGAGCAGTTCTTC
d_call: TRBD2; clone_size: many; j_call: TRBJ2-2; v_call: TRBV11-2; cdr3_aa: CASSLGVGRSGFAGELFF; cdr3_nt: TGTGCCAGCAGCTTAGGAGTCGGGAGGAGCGGGTTTGCCGGGGAGCTGTTTTTT
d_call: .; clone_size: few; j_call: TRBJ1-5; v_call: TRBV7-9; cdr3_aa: CASSPTDVLAPQHF; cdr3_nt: TGTGCCAGCAGCCCAACGGACGTCTTAGCGCCCCAGCATTTT
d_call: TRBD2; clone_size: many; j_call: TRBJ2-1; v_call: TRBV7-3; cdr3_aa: CASSYTGGPRNEQFF; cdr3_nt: TGTGCCAGCAGCTACACGGGAGGGCCCCGGAATGAGCAGTTCTTC
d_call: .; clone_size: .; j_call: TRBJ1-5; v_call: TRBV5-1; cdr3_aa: CASSPSLLGGNQPQHF; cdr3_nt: TGCGCCAGCAGTCCCTCGCTCTTGGGCGGCAATCAGCCCCAGCATTTT
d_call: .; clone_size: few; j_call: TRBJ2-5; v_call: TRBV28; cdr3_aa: CASSPVREETQYF; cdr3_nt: TGTGCCAGCAGTCCAGTGCGGGAAGAGACCCAGTACTTC
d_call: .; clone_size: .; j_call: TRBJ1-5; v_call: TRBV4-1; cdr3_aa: CASSQDPRGHNQPQHF; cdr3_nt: TGCGCCAGCAGCCAAGATCCCCGAGGTCACAATCAGCCCCAGCATTTT
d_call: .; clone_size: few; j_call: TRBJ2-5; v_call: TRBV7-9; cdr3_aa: CASSQVFLETQYF; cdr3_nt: TGTGCCAGCAGCCAAGTGTTTCTGGAGACCCAGTACTTC
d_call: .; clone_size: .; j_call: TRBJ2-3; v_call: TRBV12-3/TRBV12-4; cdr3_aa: CASSSPDSSTDTQYF; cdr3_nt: TGTGCCAGCAGTTCCCCGGACAGTAGCACAGATACGCAGTATTTT
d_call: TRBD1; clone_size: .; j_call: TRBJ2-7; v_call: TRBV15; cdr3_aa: CATSRPRDSLDEQYF; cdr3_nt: TGTGCCACCAGCAGACCTCGGGACAGTCTCGACGAGCAGTACTTC
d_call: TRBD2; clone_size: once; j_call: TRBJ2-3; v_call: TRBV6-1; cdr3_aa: CASSEDLAGVNTDTQYF; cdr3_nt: TGTGCCAGCAGTGAAGATCTAGCGGGAGTAAACACAGATACGCAGTATTTT
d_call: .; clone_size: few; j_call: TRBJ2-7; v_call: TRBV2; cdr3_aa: CANGQGPYEQYF; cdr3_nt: TGTGCCAACGGGCAGGGACCCTACGAGCAGTACTTC
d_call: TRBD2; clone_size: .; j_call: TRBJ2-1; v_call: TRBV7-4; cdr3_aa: CASSPGGLGYNEQFF; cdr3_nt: TGTGCCAGCAGCCCGGGGGGGTTGGGGTACAATGAGCAGTTCTTC
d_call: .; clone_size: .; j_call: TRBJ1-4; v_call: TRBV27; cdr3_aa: CASRQWWSTNEKLFF; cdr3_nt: TGTGCCAGCAGACAATGGTGGTCAACTAATGAAAAACTGTTTTTT
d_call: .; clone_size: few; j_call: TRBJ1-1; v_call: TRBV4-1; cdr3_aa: CASSQERSGVAFF; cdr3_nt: TGCGCCAGCAGCCAAGAGAGGTCAGGGGTAGCTTTCTTT
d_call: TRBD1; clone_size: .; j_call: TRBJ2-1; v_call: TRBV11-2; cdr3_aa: CASSSPGQDNEQFF; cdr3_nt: TGTGCCAGCAGCTCGCCGGGACAGGACAATGAGCAGTTCTTC
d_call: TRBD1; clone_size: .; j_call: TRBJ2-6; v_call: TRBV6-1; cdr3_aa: CASSWDRDYSGANVLTF; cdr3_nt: TGTGCCAGCAGTTGGGACAGGGACTACTCTGGGGCCAACGTCCTGACTTTC
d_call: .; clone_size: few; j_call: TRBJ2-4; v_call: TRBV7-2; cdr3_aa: CASSERRDKNIQYF; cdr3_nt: TGTGCCAGCAGCGAACGGAGGGACAAAAACATTCAGTACTTC
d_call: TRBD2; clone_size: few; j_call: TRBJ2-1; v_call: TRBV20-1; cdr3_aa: CSATFSGTSGYEQFF; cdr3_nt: TGCAGTGCCACCTTTTCCGGGACTAGCGGCTATGAGCAGTTCTTC
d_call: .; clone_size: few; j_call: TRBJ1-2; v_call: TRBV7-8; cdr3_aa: CASSLANGIRYGYTF; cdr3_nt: TGTGCCAGCAGCTTAGCGAATGGGATCCGCTATGGCTACACCTTC
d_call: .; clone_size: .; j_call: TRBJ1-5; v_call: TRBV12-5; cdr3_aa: CASGLVGSGPNQPQHF; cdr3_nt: TGTGCTAGTGGTTTGGTAGGATCAGGGCCCAATCAGCCCCAGCATTTT
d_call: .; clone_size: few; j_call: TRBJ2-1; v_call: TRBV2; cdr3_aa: CASRGTTAYNEQFF; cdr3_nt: TGTGCCAGCAGAGGGACAACGGCCTACAATGAGCAGTTCTTC
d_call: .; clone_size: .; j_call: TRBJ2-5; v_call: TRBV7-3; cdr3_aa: CASSLTLGEGTTQYF; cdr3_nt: TGTGCCAGCAGCTTAACGTTGGGGGAAGGTACGACCCAGTACTTC
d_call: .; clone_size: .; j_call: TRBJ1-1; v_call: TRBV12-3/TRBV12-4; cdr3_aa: CASSLGAPTEAFF; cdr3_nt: TGTGCCAGCAGTTTAGGGGCGCCCACTGAAGCTTTCTTT
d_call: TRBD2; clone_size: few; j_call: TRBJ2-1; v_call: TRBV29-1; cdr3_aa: CSVGRAGVPNEQFF; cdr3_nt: TGCAGCGTGGGACGAGCGGGAGTTCCTAATGAGCAGTTCTTC
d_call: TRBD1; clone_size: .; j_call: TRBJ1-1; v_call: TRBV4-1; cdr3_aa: CASSQETGRNTEAFF; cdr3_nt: TGCGCCAGCAGCCAAGAGACAGGGCGCAACACTGAAGCTTTCTTT
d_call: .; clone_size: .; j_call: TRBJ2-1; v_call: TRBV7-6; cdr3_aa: CASSLDEAGDRNEQFF; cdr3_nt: TGTGCCAGCAGCTTAGACGAAGCAGGGGACCGCAATGAGCAGTTCTTC
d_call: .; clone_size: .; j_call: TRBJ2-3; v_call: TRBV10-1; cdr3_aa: CASSVSGDTQYF; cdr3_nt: TGCGCCAGCAGTGTATCTGGAGATACGCAGTATTTT
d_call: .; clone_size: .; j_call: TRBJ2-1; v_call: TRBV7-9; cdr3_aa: CASSLSTNSQPYEQFF; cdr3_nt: TGTGCCAGCAGCCTGTCGACGAACTCCCAACCTTATGAGCAGTTCTTC
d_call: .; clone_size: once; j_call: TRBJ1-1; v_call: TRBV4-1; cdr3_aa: CASSQERTARTEAFF; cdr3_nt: TGCGCCAGCAGCCAAGAGCGGACGGCTCGGACTGAAGCTTTCTTT
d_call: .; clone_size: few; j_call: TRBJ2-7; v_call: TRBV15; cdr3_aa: CATSRDLGRSYEQYF; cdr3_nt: TGTGCCACCAGCAGAGATCTGGGCAGATCCTACGAGCAGTACTTC
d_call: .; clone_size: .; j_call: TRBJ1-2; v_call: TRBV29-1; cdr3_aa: CSVEDQLVGGYTF; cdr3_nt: TGCAGCGTTGAAGATCAGCTGGTCGGCGGCTACACCTTC
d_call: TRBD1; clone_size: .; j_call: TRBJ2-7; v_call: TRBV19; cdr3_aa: CASSVRDRGNEQYF; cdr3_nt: TGTGCCAGTAGTGTGAGAGACAGGGGAAACGAGCAGTACTTC
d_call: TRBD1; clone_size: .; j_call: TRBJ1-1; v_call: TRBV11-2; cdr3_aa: CASSGGQLNTEAFF; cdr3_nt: TGTGCCAGCAGCGGGGGACAGCTGAACACTGAAGCTTTCTTT
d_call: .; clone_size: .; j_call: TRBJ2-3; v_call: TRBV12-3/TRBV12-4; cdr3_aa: CASSIGVGRSTDTQYF; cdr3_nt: TGTGCCAGCAGTATTGGGGTAGGGAGGAGCACAGATACGCAGTATTTT
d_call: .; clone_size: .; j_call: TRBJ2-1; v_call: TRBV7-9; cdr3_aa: CASSLLGISKYNEKFF; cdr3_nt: TGTGCCAGCAGCTTGTTGGGAATATCCAAATACAATGAGAAGTTCTTC
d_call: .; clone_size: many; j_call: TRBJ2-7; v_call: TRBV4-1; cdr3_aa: CASSPGKGAAHSYEQYF; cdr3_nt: TGCGCCAGCAGCCCCGGGAAAGGGGCGGCCCATTCCTACGAGCAGTACTTC
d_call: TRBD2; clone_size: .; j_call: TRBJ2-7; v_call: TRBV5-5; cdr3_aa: CASSFYSGGYEQYF; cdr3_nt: TGTGCCAGCAGCTTCTATAGCGGGGGCTACGAGCAGTACTTC
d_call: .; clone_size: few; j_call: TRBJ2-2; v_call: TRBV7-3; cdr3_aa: CASSSGHGELFF; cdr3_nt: TGTGCCAGCAGCTCTGGACACGGGGAGCTGTTTTTT
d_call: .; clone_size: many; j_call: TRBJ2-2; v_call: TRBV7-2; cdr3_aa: CASSLELEGTGELFF; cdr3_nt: TGTGCCAGCAGCTTAGAACTGGAGGGCACCGGGGAGCTGTTTTTT
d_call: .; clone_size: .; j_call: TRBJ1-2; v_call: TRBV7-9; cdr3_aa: CASSSKDTYGYTF; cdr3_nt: TGTGCCAGCAGCTCCAAAGACACCTATGGCTACACCTTC
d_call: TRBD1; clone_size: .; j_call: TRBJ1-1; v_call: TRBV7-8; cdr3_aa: CASSSPTGMNTEAFF; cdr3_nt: TGTGCCAGCAGCTCCCCGACAGGGATGAACACTGAAGCTTTCTTT
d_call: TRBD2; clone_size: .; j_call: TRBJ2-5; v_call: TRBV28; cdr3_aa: CASSSGDSGGNQETQYF; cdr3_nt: TGTGCCAGCAGTTCCGGGGATAGCGGGGGGAACCAAGAGACCCAGTACTTC
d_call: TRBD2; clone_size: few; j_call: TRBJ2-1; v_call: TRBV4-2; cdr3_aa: CASSQGDSGGEQFF; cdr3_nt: TGTGCCAGCAGTCAAGGAGATAGCGGGGGCGAGCAGTTCTTC
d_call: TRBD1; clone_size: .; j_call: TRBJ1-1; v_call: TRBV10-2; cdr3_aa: CASRPDRARDHMNTEAFF; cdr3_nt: TGCGCCAGCAGGCCGGACAGGGCAAGGGACCACATGAACACTGAAGCTTTCTTT
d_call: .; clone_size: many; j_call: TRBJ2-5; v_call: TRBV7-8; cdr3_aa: CASSLGGGAAQETQYF; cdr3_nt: TGTGCCAGCAGCTTAGGTGGAGGGGCCGCCCAAGAGACCCAGTACTTC
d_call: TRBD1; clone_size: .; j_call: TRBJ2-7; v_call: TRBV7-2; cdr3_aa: CASSLAGQGAREQYF; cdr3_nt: TGTGCCAGCAGCTTAGCGGGACAGGGGGCTCGTGAGCAGTACTTC
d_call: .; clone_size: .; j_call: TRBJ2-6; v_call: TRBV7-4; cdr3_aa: CASSQSLRSVLTF; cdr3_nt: TGTGCCAGCAGCCAATCGCTTAGAAGCGTCCTGACTTTC
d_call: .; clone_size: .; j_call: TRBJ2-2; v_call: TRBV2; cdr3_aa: CASSERLDPTGELFF; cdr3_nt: TGTGCCAGCAGTGAAAGGCTAGATCCCACCGGGGAGCTGTTTTTT
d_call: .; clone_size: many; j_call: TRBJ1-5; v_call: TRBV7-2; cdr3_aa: CASSLVVNQPQHF; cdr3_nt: TGTGCCAGCAGCTTAGTAGTTAATCAGCCCCAGCATTTT
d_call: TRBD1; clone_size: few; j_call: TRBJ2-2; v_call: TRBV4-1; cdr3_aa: CASSPTGGQSNTGELFF; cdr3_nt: TGCGCCAGCAGCCCTACTGGGGGACAGTCGAACACCGGGGAGCTGTTTTTT
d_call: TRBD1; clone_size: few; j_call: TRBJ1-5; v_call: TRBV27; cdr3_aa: CASRDRGGNQPQHF; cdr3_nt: TGTGCCAGCAGAGACAGGGGGGGCAATCAGCCCCAGCATTTT
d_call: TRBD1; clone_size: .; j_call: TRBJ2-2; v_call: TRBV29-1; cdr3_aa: CSVELRRGSTGELFF; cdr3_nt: TGCAGCGTTGAATTACGCAGGGGGTCCACCGGGGAGCTGTTTTTT